Following are 22 T cell receptor beta chains from one sample sequenced in a study of T cell changes during pregnancy in multiple sclerosis (dated by TCRdb to between 2018 and 2021). The protocol used for the library was the immunoSEQ multiplex PCR assay. Sourced from immuneACCESS, this table was stored by TCRdb with only in-frame sequences that have V and J called. A share of the clones is absent; for the studies checked, an unresolved V gene accounts for under half, and the remainder has no known explanation. The sample yields 85,000 to 90,000 clones; 90% to 95% were counted once. About 1.6% of the sample is held by the ten biggest clonotypes. The source material was peripheral blood, sampled after pregnancy. The receptors derive from a female donor in good health, enrolled as a control in a pregnancy study.

The chain recombines TRBV6-6 with TRBJ1-2; D remains unclear. Germline V gene sequence: CDR1 MNHNY, CDR2 SVGAGI (reference sequence). The CDR3 runs to 13 residues. V was clipped by 6 bases and J by 6 bases, with 14 bases between them. The DNA of the CDR3 is TGTGCCAGCAGCAGGAACACCTGGGATGGCTACACCTTC. Its translation: CASSRNTWDGYTF.

The J gene is TRBJ2-3, the V gene TRBV18; maybe TRBD2 (6 bases). This CDR3 has 12 residues. Trimming took off 3 bases at V and 5 bases at J, with 6 bases between the two ends. Germline-derived CDR1 and CDR2 are KGHSH and LQKENI. CDR3 bases: TGTGCCAGCTCACCGGGGGGAGATACGCAGTATTTT. It translates to CASSPGGDTQYF.

This clone was counted once. The CDR3 sequence is CASSSPDRGPSEQYF. The CDR3, as DNA: TGTGCCAGCAGCTCGCCGGACAGGGGGCCGTCCGAGCAGTACTTC. The chain couples TRBV11-3 to TRBJ2-7; 11 positions agree with TRBD1. Per the germline V gene, CDR1 is SGHNT and CDR2 is YENEEA. This CDR3 comprises 15 residues. The V gene end was trimmed by 4 bases and the J gene end by 6 bases; junction bases not matched to a gene: 8.

V gene TRBV2 combines with J gene TRBJ1-4; unclear D gene. V lost 7 bases, J lost 7 bases, and 10 bases lay in between. The CDR3 totals 12 residues. Germline values: CDR1 SNHLY, CDR2 FYNNEI. The CDR3 spells CASMPDFEKLFF. The DNA of the CDR3 is TGTGCCAGCATGCCAGACTTTGAAAAACTGTTTTTT.

This chain joins TRBV14 and TRBJ2-7; 10 bases line up with TRBD2. The CDR3 runs 15 residues. CDR1 is SGHDN and CDR2 is FVKESK in the germline V gene. Losses at the gene ends were 4 bases for V and 2 bases for J; bases not matched to a gene: 5. In nucleotides, the CDR3 is TGTGCCAGCAGCCTAGCGGGAGGTTCGACCTACGAGCAGTACTTC. It yields the protein CASSLAGGSTYEQYF.

The V and J genes are TRBV4-1 and TRBJ1-1; maybe TRBD1 (6 bases). Germline CDR1 and CDR2: MGHRA and YSYEKL. The CDR3 covers 13 residues. V dropped 4 bases and J dropped 5 bases, with 11 bases sitting between them. CDR3 protein: CASSPQRGTEAFF. CDR3 nucleotide sequence: TGCGCCAGCAGCCCCCAGAGGGGGACTGAAGCTTTCTTT.

There are many counts of this clone. The chain couples TRBV28 to TRBJ2-7; D is perhaps TRBD2 (7 bases). The CDR3 runs to 13 residues. Germline V gene lookup returns CDR1 MDHEN and CDR2 SYDVKM. V was shortened by 7 bases and J by 5 bases, with 15 bases between the two germline ends. The CDR3 nucleotides read TGTGCCAGCACCTGGGGGGGGCAGGACGAGCAGTACTTC. It yields the protein CASTWGGQDEQYF. Filled out from reference TRBV28 and TRBJ2-7, the complete variable domain reads DVKVTQSSRYLVKRTGEKVFLECVQDMDHENMFWYRQDPGLGLRLIYFSYDVKMKEKGDIPEGYSVSREKKERFSLILESASTNQTSMYLCASTWGGQDEQYFGPGTRLTVT.

The rearrangement uses TRBV28 and TRBJ2-7; 7 bases are a match to TRBD1. With 5 bases clipped from V and 4 bases from J, the junction kept 14 bases outside the gene matches. This CDR3 region has 16 residues. Per the germline V gene, CDR1 is MDHEN and CDR2 is SYDVKM. CDR3 bases: TGTGCCAGCAGTCCTGACCTTGCAGGGGGAAAATACGAGCAGTACTTC. Translating it yields CASSPDLAGGKYEQYF.

The V call is TRBV9, the J call TRBJ2-3, with 8 nucleotides matching TRBD2. J lost 3 bases, V lost 3 bases, and 6 bases had no gene match. The CDR3 runs 15 residues. From germline, CDR1 is SGDLS and CDR2 YYNGEE. CDR3 in DNA: TGTGCCAGCAGCGCACCGGGACTAGGAACAGATACGCAGTATTTT. Its translation is CASSAPGLGTDTQYF.

The chain couples TRBV4-1 to TRBJ2-7, with a tentative D call TRBD1 (6 bases). The germline CDR1 and CDR2 sequences are MGHRA and YSYEKL. This CDR3 has 14 residues. V shed 3 bases and J shed 5 bases, with 14 bases lying between them. The CDR3 spells CASSHLRGVDEQYF. CDR3 coding DNA: TGCGCCAGCAGCCATCTCAGGGGTGTGGACGAGCAGTACTTC.

This chain uses TRBV6-5 with TRBJ2-7; tentative D call: TRBD2 (5 bases). Trimming left V 0 bases short and J 4 bases short, with 7 bases between. Germline V gene data show CDR1 as MNHEY and CDR2 as SVGAGI. The length of the CDR3 is 13 residues. The DNA for the CDR3 is TGTGCCAGCAGTTACTCGACTAAATACGAGCAGTACTTC. Amino acids: CASSYSTKYEQYF.

This rearrangement joins TRBV28 to TRBJ2-3; D is undetermined. CDR1 and CDR2 (germline): MDHEN, SYDVKM. With 9 bases removed from V and 4 bases from J, the gap between germline ends came to 14 bases. The CDR3 is 13 amino acids. CDR3 region: CASTENLADTQYF. CDR3 coding DNA: TGTGCCAGTACGGAGAACCTCGCAGATACGCAGTATTTT. The whole variable domain, remainder taken from reference TRBV28 and TRBJ2-3, is DVKVTQSSRYLVKRTGEKVFLECVQDMDHENMFWYRQDPGLGLRLIYFSYDVKMKEKGDIPEGYSVSREKKERFSLILESASTNQTSMYLCASTENLADTQYFGPGTRLTVL.

The CDR3 here is CAIKTSRDSQNTGELFF. CDR3 nucleotide sequence: TGTGCCATCAAGACAAGTAGGGACAGCCAGAACACCGGGGAGCTGTTTTTT. The chain couples TRBV10-3 to TRBJ2-2, with 7 bases fitting TRBD1. Germline CDR1 ENHRY, CDR2 SYGVKD. Unmatched junction bases numbered 12, after V lost 7 bases and J lost 1 base. The CDR3 totals 17 residues.

The V and J genes are TRBV20-1 and TRBJ2-1; D is ambiguous. The CDR3 loop spans 11 amino acids. Germline CDR1 is DFQATT and CDR2 is SNEGSKA (reference sequence). Trimming left V 6 bases short and J 7 bases short, with 10 bases between. The CDR3 DNA reads TGCAGTGCCACCCAGCGAAATGAGCAGTTCTTC. Translation: CSATQRNEQFF.

The chain uses TRBV19 and TRBJ2-1, with 9 bases lining up with TRBD2. CDR3 length: 16 amino acids. Germline V gene lookup returns CDR1 LNHDA and CDR2 SQIVND (reference sequence). J lost 1 base, V lost 4 bases, and 5 bases had no gene match. This CDR3 reads CASSTGTSPSYNEQFF. For the CDR3, the DNA is TGTGCCAGTAGTACAGGGACTAGCCCATCCTACAATGAGCAGTTCTTC.

The chain couples TRBV7-2 to TRBJ2-5, with D possibly TRBD1 on 5 matching bases. Deletions cut 2 bases from V and 3 bases from J, with 7 bases between. CDR3 size: 13 residues. Germline CDR1 is SGHTA and CDR2 is FQGNSA. The CDR3 coding sequence is TGTGCCAGCAGCTTACAAGGGGAAGAGACCCAGTACTTC. Translation: CASSLQGEETQYF.

The chain uses TRBV5-4 and TRBJ2-3, with 9 nucleotides matching TRBD1. CDR3 length equals 15 residues. The V gene end was trimmed by 2 bases and the J gene end by 4 bases; junction bases not matched to a gene: 5. Germline V lookup: CDR1 SGHNT, CDR2 YYREEE (reference sequence). The CDR3 sequence: CASSLPGQGADTQYF. The CDR3 coding sequence is TGTGCCAGCAGCTTACCGGGACAGGGTGCAGATACGCAGTATTTT.

CDR3: CASGKLSRNSNQPQHF. In DNA form, the CDR3 reads TGTGCCAGCGGCAAACTATCAAGAAATAGCAATCAGCCCCAGCATTTT. The rearrangement links TRBV21-1 to TRBJ1-5. TRBV21-1 is recorded as a pseudogene. The CDR3 has 16 residues.

The chain has TRBV5-6 and TRBJ1-2; 10 bases are shared with TRBD1. The junction had 7 bases not matched to a gene; V was cut back by 3 bases and J by 8 bases. The germline gives CDR1 SGHDT, CDR2 YYEEEE. The CDR3 is made up of 14 amino acids. The CDR3 sequence: CASSSDRGLNGYTF. CDR3 coding DNA: TGTGCCAGCAGCTCAGACAGGGGGCTCAACGGCTACACCTTC.

The rearrangement uses TRBV4-1 and TRBJ2-3; D not resolved. Trimming pared 0 bases from V and 1 base from J, leaving 11 bases between. Germline V gene lookup returns CDR1 MGHRA and CDR2 YSYEKL. This CDR3 spans 16 amino acids. The CDR3 protein is CASSQDSRSRTDTQYF. The CDR3 DNA follows: TGCGCCAGCAGCCAAGATTCCAGGTCCCGCACAGATACGCAGTATTTT.

The chain uses TRBV4-1 and TRBJ2-7; D gene unclear. CDR3 size: 13 residues. CDR1 and CDR2 (germline): MGHRA, YSYEKL. Trimming shortened V by 0 bases and J by 4 bases, and 7 bases separated the two germline ends. This CDR3 reads CASSQEMRYEQYF. As DNA, the CDR3 is TGCGCCAGCAGCCAAGAAATGAGGTACGAGCAGTACTTC.

The chain couples TRBV7-6 to TRBJ2-7, with 8 bases aligning to TRBD2. Per germline, CDR1 SGHVS and CDR2 FNYEAQ. This CDR3 spans 14 amino acids. J was trimmed by 3 bases and V by 5 bases; bases with no gene match: 6. The CDR3 loop is CASSPSGSYYEQYF. In DNA, the CDR3 is TGTGCCAGCAGCCCCAGCGGGAGTTACTACGAGCAGTACTTC.